A selection of T cell receptor beta chains follows, all from one sample in a study of T cell responses to AZD1222 COVID-19 vaccine. Assay used: immunoSEQ multiplex PCR; TCRdb lists only in-frame clones, some missing. The table has 90,000 to 120,000 clones, around nine tenths seen once. The starting material was peripheral blood, obtained on day 0 of AZD1222 vaccination. These TCRs come from an adult in good health. Each CDR3 is given with its conserved first and last residue. A D gene is named only where the DNA matches it firmly. Not every row has a clone size; where given, it reads once, few, many or a size class.

V,J,D,size,DNA,CDR3
TRBV19,TRBJ1-5,NA,NA,TGTGCCAGTATGAGGCAATTAAATCAGCCCCAGCATTTT,CASMRQLNQPQHF
TRBV5-1,TRBJ2-7,NA,NA,TGCGCCAGCAGCTTGGGGGGGTCCGAGCAGTACTTC,CASSLGGSEQYF
TRBV9,TRBJ1-1,NA,NA,TGTGCCAGCAGCCCTTCCGGGGGGACCTACACTGAAGCTTTCTTT,CASSPSGGTYTEAFF
TRBV20-1,TRBJ1-2,NA,NA,TGCAGTGCTCCAGACGCCGATGGCTACACCTTC,CSAPDADGYTF
TRBV27,TRBJ1-5,TRBD1,once,TGTGCCAGCAGCCTTTACCCCCCAGACAGGGATAGCAATCAGCCCCAGCATTTT,CASSLYPPDRDSNQPQHF
TRBV5-5,TRBJ1-1,NA,NA,TGTGCCAGCAGCTTGGGTACATCCACTGAAGCTTTCTTT,CASSLGTSTEAFF
TRBV5-1,TRBJ2-1,NA,NA,TGCGCCAGCAGCTTGTTCAGTGCCTACAATGAGCAGTTCTTC,CASSLFSAYNEQFF
TRBV10-3,TRBJ1-2,NA,NA,TGTGCCATCAGTGAACGGCGGGGGTTGAACTATGGCTACACCTTC,CAISERRGLNYGYTF
TRBV4-1,TRBJ1-1,NA,NA,TGCGCCAGCAGCCCCGAGGGGGGGCGTAGGACTGAAGCTTTCTTT,CASSPEGGRRTEAFF
TRBV11-2,TRBJ2-4,NA,NA,TGTGCCAGCAGCCTGCAGGCGGGGTTCGGCATTCAGTACTTC,CASSLQAGFGIQYF
TRBV15,TRBJ2-1,NA,NA,TGTGCCACCAGCAGAGGTGTGGATGGATGGCTGCCTGAGCAGTTCTTC,CATSRGVDGWLPEQFF
TRBV3-1/TRBV3-2,TRBJ2-7,TRBD2,NA,TGTGCCAGCAGCCAAACACTAGCGGGGGTCCACGAGCAGTACTTC,CASSQTLAGVHEQYF
TRBV2,TRBJ2-5,NA,NA,TGTGCCAGCAGTGGGGGCCAGTACCAAGAGACCCAGTACTTC,CASSGGQYQETQYF
TRBV7-9,TRBJ1-3,NA,NA,TGTGCCAGCAGCTTAAATTTGGGGGGCCCTGGAAACACCATATATTTT,CASSLNLGGPGNTIYF
TRBV19,TRBJ1-1,NA,NA,TGTGCCAGTCAGGACGGCGCGAACACTGAAGCTTTCTTT,CASQDGANTEAFF
TRBV6-5,TRBJ2-2,NA,NA,TGTGCCAGCAGGAATAGTATGAACACCGGGGAGCTGTTTTTT,CASRNSMNTGELFF
TRBV7-3,TRBJ2-5,NA,NA,TGTGCCAGCAGCTTAACTAGTGGGGGAAAGACCCAGTACTTC,CASSLTSGGKTQYF
TRBV28,TRBJ1-5,NA,NA,TGTGCCAGCAGTTCCCCCAGGGTGGATCAGCCCCAGCATTTT,CASSSPRVDQPQHF
TRBV7-9,TRBJ1-1,NA,NA,TGTGCCAGCAGCCCCAGGGACACTGAAGCTTTCTTT,CASSPRDTEAFF
TRBV10-3,TRBJ1-1,TRBD1,few,TGTGCCATCAGTGAGGGACAGGGGTGGACTGAAGCTTTCTTT,CAISEGQGWTEAFF